Reported below is one T cell receptor (beta chain). The antigen it binds to is not known. No much larger clone is present one base from it, and per-base qualities are unavailable. Taken from cysteine to phenylalanine, the CDR3 has 15 residues. Left in the record is the CDR3 DNA by itself, 45 bases read in frame from the first base. From the germline V gene, CDR1 is SQVTM and CDR2 is ANQGSEA. Trimming leaves V shorter by 2 bases and J shorter by 6 bases, with the junction holding 6 bases beyond the gene matches. TCRdb records Illumina HiSeq 2500 as the sequencer. Quantitative 5'-RACE with molecular barcodes was used to prepare TCR beta libraries. The paper's processing steps were these. A new computational method based on a probabilistic model of VDJ rearrangement was used to identify disease-linked TCR variants. TCRdb took the public reads, trimmed them with fastp at Q25, ran MiXCR for clone calling and kept in-frame beta chains. Rows are unified per CDR3 protein, each entry keeping the most common DNA and genes. The V and J calls and clone size are TCRdb's, not the authors'. The sample records roughly 35,000 distinct CDR3 sequences, 9.5% to 12% of which are singletons. Over 20% of the sample lies in the top ten.

The sample comes from a study of CD8 T cells in ankylosing spondylitis (dated by TCRdb to 2016 to 2017). About the full investigation: T cell receptor beta repertoires were profiled in healthy donors and ankylosing spondylitis patients so that disease-linked TCR variants could be found. The whole study cohort included 90 to 120 healthy donors and some 27 ankylosing spondylitis patients. Peripheral blood samples were taken, and synovial fluid was additionally collected from ankylosing spondylitis patients. What the research found in general, with its limitations: A CD8+ phenotype was shown by the disease-linked clones, which were found at relatively low frequencies in peripheral blood. Significant enrichment of the disease-linked clones was reported in matched synovial fluid samples from ankylosing spondylitis patients. A TCR beta motif of several highly homologous amino acid variants appeared characteristic of blood from ankylosing spondylitis patients. Some motif variants were previously reported in synovial fluid and blood of reactive arthritis patients, suggesting common disease-initiation mechanisms.

Synovial fluid samples were matched to blood samples from the same ankylosing spondylitis patients. The rearranged chain carries TRBV29-1 and TRBJ2-3, and 12 bases in between align with TRBD2. Sequencing was done on a sample of synovial fluid, either unsorted or a sorted T cell fraction (not recorded which). The source of this sequence is a male donor with ankylosing spondylitis. The nucleotides read TGCAGCGTTGAACTAGCGGGAGGGCCTGTTGATACGCAGTATTTT. It specifies CSVELAGGPVDTQYF.